This entry lists 16 T cell receptor beta chains sequenced from one sample in a study of OX40 agonist ivuxolimab in advanced cancers. Here immunoSEQ multiplex PCR was the method, and the copy in TCRdb shows in-frame clones only, minus some. Among 40,000 to 55,000 clones listed, about nine tenths were seen once. The specimen comprised CD4+ or CD8+ T cells sorted from blood, sampled in a trial of the OX40 agonist ivuxolimab. These receptor sequences come from an adult with an advanced solid tumor such as melanoma, head and neck, liver or kidney cancer.

The chain is built from TRBV4-1 and TRBJ1-2, with D perhaps TRBD1 (6 bases). CDR1 MGHRA and CDR2 YSYEKL come from the germline V gene. V lost 4 bases to trimming and J lost 8 bases, with 11 bases between them. The CDR3 is made up of 12 amino acids. CDR3 nucleotide sequence: TGCGCCAGCAGCCCTCTCCAGGGGGGCTACACCTTC. It yields the protein CASSPLQGGYTF.

The chain recombines TRBV11-2 with TRBJ1-1, with D unclear. Trimming took off 5 bases at V and 4 bases at J, with 23 bases between the two ends. Germline values: CDR1 SGHAT, CDR2 FQNNGV. CDR3 length: 17 amino acids. The CDR3: CASSLIWSADLFTEAFF. In DNA form, the CDR3 reads TGTGCCAGCAGCCTTATTTGGAGTGCGGATCTGTTCACTGAAGCTTTCTTT.

The chain employs TRBV28 and TRBJ2-7, with D possibly TRBD1 on 7 matching bases. V was pared by 5 bases and J by 2 bases, with 13 bases between. CDR1 is MDHEN, CDR2 SYDVKM, per germline. The CDR3 extends over 14 amino acids. The CDR3: CASSPDREAYEQYF. The CDR3 DNA reads TGTGCCAGCAGTCCCGACAGGGAGGCCTACGAGCAGTACTTC.

This clone has only one observation. V and J are TRBV6-1 and TRBJ2-2; D uncertain. The germline V gene encodes CDR1 MNHNS and CDR2 SASEGT. Trimming shortened V by 2 bases and J by 5 bases, and 0 bases separated the two germline ends. The CDR3 has 11 residues. This CDR3 is CASSETGELFF. CDR3 nucleotide sequence: TGTGCCAGCAGTGAAACCGGGGAGCTGTTTTTT.

V is TRBV7-9 and J is TRBJ2-3; D is perhaps TRBD2 (6 bases). Per the germline V gene, CDR1 is SEHNR and CDR2 is FQNEAQ (reference sequence). V was trimmed by 8 bases and J by 1 base, leaving 13 bases between them. The CDR3 is made up of 14 amino acids. The CDR3 bases are TGTGCCAGCGAGGGGTCGGGAGGCACAGATACGCAGTATTTT. Translation: CASEGSGGTDTQYF.

This CDR3 is CAISQDRERDTQYF. DNA for the CDR3: TGTGCCATCAGCCAAGACAGGGAGCGAGATACGCAGTATTTT. The chain joins TRBV10-3 to TRBJ2-3; 7 bases line up with TRBD1. The CDR3 loop spans 14 amino acids. Germline V gene data show CDR1 as ENHRY and CDR2 as SYGVKD. V lost 6 bases to trimming and J lost 5 bases; unmatched junction nucleotides: 8.

The rearrangement uses TRBV10-2 and TRBJ2-2; D may be TRBD2 (6 bases). Germline-derived CDR1 and CDR2 are WSHSY and SAAADI. This CDR3 is 13 amino acids long. Trimming stripped 7 bases from V and 4 bases from J, with 10 bases between. The CDR3 nucleotides are TGCGCCAGCATCGGGGGAGCCACCGGGGAGCTGTTTTTT. Translation gives CASIGGATGELFF.

The V call is TRBV11-2, the J call TRBJ2-3; D is uncertain. Germline V lookup: CDR1 SGHAT, CDR2 FQNNGV. The CDR3 spans 16 residues. V lost 6 bases and J lost 3, with 19 bases in between. The CDR3, as DNA: TGTGCCAGCAGGTTGGGGTTAAAACCGGTAACAGATACGCAGTATTTT. It specifies CASRLGLKPVTDTQYF.

In its sample, this clone was seen once. The chain uses TRBV29-1 and TRBJ1-2; D may be TRBD1 (6 bases). Looked up from germline, CDR1 is SQVTM and CDR2 is ANQGSEA. The V end lost 4 bases, the J end lost 0 bases, and 9 bases lay between the germline ends. This CDR3 has 13 residues. Written as DNA, the CDR3 is TGCAGCGTTGGGTGGACAGCTAACTATGGCTACACCTTC. Protein: CSVGWTANYGYTF.

This chain links TRBV4-2 with TRBJ1-2, with D uncertain. Trimming took off 2 bases at V and 8 bases at J, with 12 bases between the two ends. The length of the CDR3 is 13 residues. Germline CDR1 reads LGHNA; CDR2 reads YNFKEQ. The CDR3 nucleotides read TGTGCCAGCAGCCAATCTGGGCTATACGGCTACACCTTC. As protein: CASSQSGLYGYTF.

This clone was counted between two and nine times. The chain joins TRBV6-4 to TRBJ2-2; tentatively, D is TRBD1 or TRBD2 (6 bases each). CDR1 is MRHNA, CDR2 SNTAGT, per germline. Trimming removed 0 bases at V and 4 bases at J, with 9 bases between. The CDR3 loop spans 15 amino acids. The CDR3 sequence: CASSDSEGGTGELFF. For the CDR3, the DNA is TGTGCCAGCAGTGACTCCGAGGGGGGCACCGGGGAGCTGTTTTTT.

The gene calls are TRBV29-1 and TRBJ2-3, with D possibly TRBD2 on 6 matching bases. This CDR3 is built from 15 residues. Germline CDR1 reads SQVTM; CDR2 reads ANQGSEA. Trimming took 1 base from V and 2 from J, leaving 13 bases between them. The CDR3 is CSVEVLAELTDTQYF. CDR3 DNA: TGCAGCGTTGAAGTATTAGCGGAGCTCACAGATACGCAGTATTTT.

The count of this clone is one. The genes are TRBV19 and TRBJ2-5, with D tentatively TRBD1 or TRBD2 (5 bases each). The germline gives CDR1 LNHDA, CDR2 SQIVND (reference sequence). This CDR3 has 16 amino acids. V shed 6 bases and J shed 5 bases, with 22 bases lying between them. This chain's CDR3 is CASSPGLSLVKETQYF. In DNA form, the CDR3 reads TGTGCCAGTAGCCCGGGGCTCTCCTTAGTGAAGGAGACCCAGTACTTC.

The gene calls are TRBV6-5 and TRBJ2-4, with 7 bases aligning to TRBD1. Germline V lookup: CDR1 MNHEY, CDR2 SVGAGI. The length of the CDR3 is 14 residues. Trimming took 0 bases from V and 7 from J; bases not matched to a gene: 3. CDR3 sequence: CASSYSSRGNIQYF. CDR3 bases: TGTGCCAGCAGTTACTCGTCCAGGGGGAACATTCAGTACTTC.

The chain is built from TRBV7-6 and TRBJ1-1, with 8 nucleotides matching TRBD1. Germline CDR1 and CDR2: SGHVS and FNYEAQ. Trimming at V came to 4 bases and at J to 6 bases, leaving 4 bases not matched to a gene. This CDR3 is 13 amino acids long. In DNA form, the CDR3 reads TGTGCCAGCAGCTCCAGGGGGCATTCTGAAGCTTTCTTT. Amino acids: CASSSRGHSEAFF.

V gene TRBV7-9 combines with J gene TRBJ2-7; TRBD2 might be the D (6 bases). V was trimmed by 1 base and J by 2 bases, leaving 15 bases between them. Germline loops: CDR1 SEHNR, CDR2 FQNEAQ (reference sequence). CDR3 length: 16 amino acids. The CDR3 DNA reads as TGTGCCAGCAGCTTAGACGGAGGGACGGAGACCTACGAGCAGTACTTC. Residues: CASSLDGGTETYEQYF.